The present TCR beta chain was sequenced within a study of siplizumab effects on memory and regulatory T cells. Findings and caveats of the study: Neither a naive nor a memory phenotype was assignable to roughly 75-96% of proliferating CD4+ or CD8+ clones.

Method: immunoSEQ multiplex PCR; TCRdb's copy keeps in-frame clones and lacks some. The repertoire holds tens of thousands of clones, with 95% to 98% as singletons. This CDR3 contains 13 residues. The germline V and J ends were trimmed by 0 bases and 6 bases, with 8 bases remaining between them. Germline-derived CDR1 and CDR2 are MNHNY and SVGAGI (reference sequence). This clone was detected once. The antigen is not known. The source is a human donor in good health. V usage is TRBV6-6 and J usage is TRBJ1-1, with D hard to call. Sequencing used naive CD4+ T cells sorted from blood. The CDR3 DNA reads as TGTGCCAGCAGTTACTCGAAACAGTCTGAAGCTTTCTTT. Amino acid sequence: CASSYSKQSEAFF.